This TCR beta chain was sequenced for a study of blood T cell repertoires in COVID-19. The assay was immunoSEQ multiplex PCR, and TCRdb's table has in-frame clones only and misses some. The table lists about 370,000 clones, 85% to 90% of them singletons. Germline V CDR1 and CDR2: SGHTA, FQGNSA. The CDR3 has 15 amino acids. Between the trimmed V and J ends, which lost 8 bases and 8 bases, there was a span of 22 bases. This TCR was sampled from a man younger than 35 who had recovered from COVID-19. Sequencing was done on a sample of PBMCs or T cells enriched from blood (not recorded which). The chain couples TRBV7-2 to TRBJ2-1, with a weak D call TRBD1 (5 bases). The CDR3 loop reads CASGVYSRVQHEQFF. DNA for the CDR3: TGTGCCAGCGGAGTTTATAGCAGGGTACAACATGAGCAGTTCTTC.